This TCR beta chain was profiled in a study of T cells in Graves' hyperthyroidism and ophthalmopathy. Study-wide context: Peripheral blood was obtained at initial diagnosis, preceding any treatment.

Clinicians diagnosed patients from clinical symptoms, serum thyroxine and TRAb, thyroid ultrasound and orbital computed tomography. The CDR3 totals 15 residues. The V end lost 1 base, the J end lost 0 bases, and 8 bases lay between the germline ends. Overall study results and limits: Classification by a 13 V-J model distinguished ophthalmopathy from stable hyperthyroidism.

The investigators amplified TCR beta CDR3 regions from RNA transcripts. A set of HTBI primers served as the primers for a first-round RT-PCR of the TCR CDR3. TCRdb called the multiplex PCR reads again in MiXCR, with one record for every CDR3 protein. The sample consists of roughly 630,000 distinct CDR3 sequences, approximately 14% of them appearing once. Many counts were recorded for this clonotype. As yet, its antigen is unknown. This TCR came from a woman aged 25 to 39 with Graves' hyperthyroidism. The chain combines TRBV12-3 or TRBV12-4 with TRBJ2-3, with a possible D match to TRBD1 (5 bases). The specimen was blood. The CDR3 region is CASSLGGASTDTQYF. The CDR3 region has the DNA TGTGCCAGCAGTTTAGGTGGGGCTAGCACAGATACGCAGTATTTT.